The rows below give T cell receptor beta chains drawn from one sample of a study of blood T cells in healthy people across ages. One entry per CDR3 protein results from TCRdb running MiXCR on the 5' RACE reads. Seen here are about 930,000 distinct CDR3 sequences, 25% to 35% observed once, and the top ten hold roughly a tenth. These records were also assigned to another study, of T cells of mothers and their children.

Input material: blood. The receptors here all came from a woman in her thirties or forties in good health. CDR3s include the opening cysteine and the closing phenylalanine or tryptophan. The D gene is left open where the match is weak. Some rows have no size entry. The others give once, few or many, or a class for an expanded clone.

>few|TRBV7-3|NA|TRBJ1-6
TGTGCCAGCAGCTTACGCCCTAATTCACCCCTCCACTTT
CASSLRPNSPLHF
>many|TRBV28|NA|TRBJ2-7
TGTGCCAGCAGTTTATTCGGGTTAACCTACGAGCAGTACTTC
CASSLFGLTYEQYF
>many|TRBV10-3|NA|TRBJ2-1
TGTGCCATCAGTGCGGACAATGAGCAGTTCTTC
CAISADNEQFF
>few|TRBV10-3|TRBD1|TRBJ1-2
TGTGCCATCAGTGAGGGGGACAGGGATGGCTACACCTTC
CAISEGDRDGYTF
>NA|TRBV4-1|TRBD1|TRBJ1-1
TGCGCCAGCAGCCAAGATTTTACAGGGGTCACTGAAGCTTTCTTT
CASSQDFTGVTEAFF
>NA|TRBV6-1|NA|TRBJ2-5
TGTGCCAGCAGCCGGGACAAGCGCCAAGAGACCCAGTACTTC
CASSRDKRQETQYF
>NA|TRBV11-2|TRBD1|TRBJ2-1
TGTGCCAGCAGCTATCAGACAGGGGGATGGTACAATGAGCAGTTCTTC
CASSYQTGGWYNEQFF
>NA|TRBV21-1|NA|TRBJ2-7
TGTGCCAGCAGCAAAAGATCGGAGGACAGGGGCTCACTTTATTTATCCTGCGAGCAGTACTTC
CASSKRSEDRGSLYLSCEQYF
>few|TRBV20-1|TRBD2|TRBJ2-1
TGCAGTGCTAGAATTGGGGTAGCGGGGTCCTACAATGAGCAGTTCTTC
CSARIGVAGSYNEQFF
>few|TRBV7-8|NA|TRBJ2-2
TGTGCCAGCAGCTCCCCCTTCGGTGCGAACACCGGGGAGCTGTTTTTT
CASSSPFGANTGELFF
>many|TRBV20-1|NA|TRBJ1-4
TGCAGTGCTAGAGATAGGGCATCTGAAAAACTGTTTTTT
CSARDRASEKLFF
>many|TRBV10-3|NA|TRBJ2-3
TGTGCCATCAGAGGGGGGCGCACAGATACGCAGTATTTT
CAIRGGRTDTQYF
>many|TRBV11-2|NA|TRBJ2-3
TGTGCCAGCAGCAGCATCAGGGGTCCAGATACGCAGTATTTT
CASSSIRGPDTQYF
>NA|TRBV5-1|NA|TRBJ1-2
TGCGCCAGCAGCTTGAATAAGAGCCCTCCATTCTATGGCTACACCTTC
CASSLNKSPPFYGYTF
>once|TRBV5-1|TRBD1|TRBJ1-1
TGCGCCAGCAGCTTGCAGGGACAGGGGTACACTGAAGCTTTCTTT
CASSLQGQGYTEAFF
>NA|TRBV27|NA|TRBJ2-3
TGTGCCAGCAGTTTATCGAGGGTTTTCGGTGGAGGTACACAGTATTTT
CASSLSRVFGGGTQYF
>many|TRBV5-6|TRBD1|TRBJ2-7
TGTGCCAGCAGCTTGGCCTTGGGGACAGATTACTACGAGCAGTACTTC
CASSLALGTDYYEQYF
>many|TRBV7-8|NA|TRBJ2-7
TGTGCCAGCAGCCCTAGGCCAGGGTCCTACGAGCAGTACTTC
CASSPRPGSYEQYF
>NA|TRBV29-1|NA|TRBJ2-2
TGCAGCGTTGAGGTACAGGCGGCCGGGGAGCTGTTTTTT
CSVEVQAAGELFF
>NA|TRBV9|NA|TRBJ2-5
TGTGCCAGCAGCGGTGAAGCGTACCAAGAGACCCAGTACTTC
CASSGEAYQETQYF
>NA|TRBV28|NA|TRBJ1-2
TGTGCCAGCAGTTCATCGGACAGATCGGGCTATGGCTACACCTTC
CASSSSDRSGYGYTF
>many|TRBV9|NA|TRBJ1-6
TGTGCCAGCTCTCCGGGGGGATCTAATTCACCCCTCCACTTT
CASSPGGSNSPLHF
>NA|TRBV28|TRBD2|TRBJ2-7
TGTGCCAGCAGTAGACGAGCGGGGGGGTTAGACGAGCAGTACTTC
CASSRRAGGLDEQYF
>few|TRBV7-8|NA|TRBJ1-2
TGTGCCAGCAGCTTAGAAACGTTAAACTATGGCTACACCTTC
CASSLETLNYGYTF
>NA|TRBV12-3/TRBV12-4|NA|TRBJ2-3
TGTGCCAGCGGTTTGGCGGGGCAGGGTGATACGCAGTATTTT
CASGLAGQGDTQYF
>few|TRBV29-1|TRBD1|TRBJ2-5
TGCAGCGTTGTAGGGGGCGGAGAGACCCAGTACTTC
CSVVGGGETQYF
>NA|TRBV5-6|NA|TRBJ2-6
TGTGCCAGCAGCCAAGGTGCTGCTTTCTCTGGGGCCAACGTCCTGACTTTC
CASSQGAAFSGANVLTF
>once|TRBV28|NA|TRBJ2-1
TGTGCCAGCAGTTTCTGGGCTAGCTCGAGTGAGCAGTTCTTC
CASSFWASSSEQFF